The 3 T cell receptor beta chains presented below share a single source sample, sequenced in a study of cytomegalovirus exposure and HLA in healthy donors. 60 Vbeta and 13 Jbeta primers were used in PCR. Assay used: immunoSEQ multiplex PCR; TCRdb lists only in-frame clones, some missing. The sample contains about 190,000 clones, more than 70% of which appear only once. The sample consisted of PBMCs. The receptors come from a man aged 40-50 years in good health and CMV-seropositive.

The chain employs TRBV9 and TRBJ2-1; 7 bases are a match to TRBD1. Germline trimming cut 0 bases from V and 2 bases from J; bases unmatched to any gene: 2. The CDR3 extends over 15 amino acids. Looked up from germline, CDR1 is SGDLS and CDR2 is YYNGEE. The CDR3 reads CASSVVTGTYNEQFF. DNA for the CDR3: TGTGCCAGCAGCGTAGTGACAGGGACCTACAATGAGCAGTTCTTC.

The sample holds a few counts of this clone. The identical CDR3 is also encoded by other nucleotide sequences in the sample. Here the CDR3 reads CASRGQGDTGELFF. The DNA of the CDR3 is TGTGCCAGCAGGGGACAGGGAGACACCGGGGAGCTGTTTTTT. The V and J genes are TRBV6-1 and TRBJ2-2; TRBD1 agrees at 9 bases. The CDR3 is 14 residues long. The junction had 2 bases not matched to a gene; V was cut back by 6 bases and J by 3 bases. Germline loops: CDR1 MNHNS, CDR2 SASEGT.

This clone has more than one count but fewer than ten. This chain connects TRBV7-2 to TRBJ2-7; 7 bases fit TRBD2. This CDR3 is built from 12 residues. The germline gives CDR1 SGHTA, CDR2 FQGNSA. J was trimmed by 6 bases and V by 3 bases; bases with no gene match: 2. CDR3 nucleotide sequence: TGTGCCAGCAGCTTGACTAGCTTCGAGCAGTACTTC. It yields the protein CASSLTSFEQYF.